This section outlines one T cell receptor (beta chain) sequence together with its context. V was cut by 1 base and J by 4 bases, with 19 bases left in between. The CDR3 has 17 amino acids. Germline V CDR1 and CDR2: PRHDT, FYEKMQ (reference sequence). Original processing methods: By means of reference gene primer amplification, nucleated cell counts were estimated. Clones were read by immunoSEQ multiplex PCR, and TCRdb kept only the in-frame ones, dropping some. The D gene and trimming were derived from the DNA, and the V and J assignments and clone size from that table. The sample lists 150,000 to 200,000 clones; 60% to 85% were seen once. The source of the sample is a study of blood T cell repertoires in COVID-19. Study-level information: Researchers got acute and convalescent COVID-19 samples from the United States, Italy and Spain. Sources were T cells, B-cell-depleted T cells, or PBMCs; the material itself was cDNA or gDNA.

This TCR was recovered from a man in his sixties with active or convalescent COVID-19. Sequenced material: peripheral blood. V usage is TRBV13 and J usage is TRBJ1-2; a possible D gene is TRBD1 (6 bases). The CDR3 sequence: CASSLEGGASPSYGYTF. In nucleotides, the CDR3 is TGTGCCAGCAGCTTAGAGGGGGGGGCTTCCCCCTCCTATGGCTACACCTTC.